This T cell receptor (beta chain) derives from a study of T cell responses to AZD1222 COVID-19 vaccine. Findings and limits, study-wide: White British people made up most donors, females outnumbered males, and clonal diversity was possibly underestimated. There were repertoire samples only from the period after the peak T cell response.

Of note for this clone: Its target is not known.

The table came from immunoSEQ multiplex PCR; TCRdb's copy has only in-frame clones and leaves some out. This sample has under 150,000 clones, with roughly nine tenths found just once. Per germline, CDR1 SEHNR and CDR2 FQNEAQ (reference sequence). This CDR3 has 16 amino acids. J gave up 8 bases and V 2 bases, and 9 bases lay outside the gene matches. J is TRBJ1-4 and V is TRBV7-9, with TRBD1 identical over 9 bases. Source: peripheral blood, taken on day 0 of AZD1222 vaccination. The clonotype was recovered from an adult in good health. CDR3 sequence reads: CASSLLLGTGLEKLFF. The CDR3 DNA reads TGTGCCAGCAGCTTACTGTTGGGGACAGGGCTCGAAAAACTGTTTTTT.